The 32 T cell receptor beta chains below come from one sample, sequenced in a study of PD-L1 blockade in urothelial cancer. Noted time point: peripheral blood 6 weeks after treatment start. Sequencing was performed with immunoSEQ multiplex PCR; in TCRdb, only in-frame clones are kept and a portion is missing. The data show tens of thousands of clones, with more than 75% seen just once and under 11% held by the top ten. The specimen comprised PBMCs, sampled around atezolizumab (anti-PD-L1) treatment. Receptors originate from a man in his sixties with urothelial cancer.

V and J are TRBV18 and TRBJ1-5; D is unclear. Germline-derived CDR1 and CDR2 are KGHSH and LQKENI. Trimming pared 0 bases from V and 6 bases from J, leaving 12 bases between. This CDR3 contains 15 residues. Here the CDR3 reads CASSPPGGIGQPQHF. CDR3 in DNA: TGTGCCAGCTCACCACCGGGAGGGATTGGTCAGCCCCAGCATTTT. Using reference TRBV18 and TRBJ1-5 for the parts outside the CDR3, the full variable domain is NAGVMQNPRHLVRRRGQEARLRCSPMKGHSHVYWYRQLPEEGLKFMVYLQKENIIDESGMPKERFSAEFPKEGPSILRIQQVVRGDSAAYFCASSPPGGIGQPQHFGDGTRLSIL.

The V call is TRBV7-6, the J call TRBJ1-1; 8 nucleotides match TRBD1. There are 16 residues in the CDR3. The V segment lost 1 base and the J segment 4 bases; nucleotides outside the gene matches: 8. In germline, CDR1 is SGHVS, CDR2 FNYEAQ. The DNA of the CDR3 is TGTGCCAGCAGCTTAGGGCCAGGGGGCGCCGGCACTGAAGCTTTCTTT. It specifies CASSLGPGGAGTEAFF.

This chain joins TRBV2 and TRBJ1-6, with 9 nucleotides matching TRBD1. CDR1 and CDR2 (germline): SNHLY, FYNNEI. With 7 bases clipped from V and 9 bases from J, the junction kept 10 bases outside the gene matches. There are 15 residues in the CDR3. Here the CDR3 DNA reads TGTGCCAGCAATAAACAGGGGGCGCGAGGTTCACCCCTCCACTTT. It encodes CASNKQGARGSPLHF.

The sample holds one count of this clone. The chain carries TRBV2 and TRBJ2-4; 10 nucleotides match TRBD2. J was trimmed by 0 bases and V by 7 bases; bases with no gene match: 6. Germline V gives CDR1 SNHLY, CDR2 FYNNEI. The CDR3 runs 16 residues. CDR3 nucleotides: TGTGCCAGCAAGGTTAGCGGGGGGCTAGCCAAAAACATTCAGTACTTC. This sequence encodes CASKVSGGLAKNIQYF.

This chain uses TRBV7-3 with TRBJ2-1, with 8 bases that match TRBD2. The CDR3 extends over 17 amino acids. The germline V gene encodes CDR1 SGHTA and CDR2 FQGTGA. The V and J ends lost 2 bases and 8 bases, in that order; junction bases with no gene match: 14. The CDR3 is CASSLGHLRGVVDEQFF. The CDR3 bases are TGTGCCAGCAGCTTAGGACACCTGCGGGGGGTTGTGGATGAGCAGTTCTTC.

CDR3 in DNA: TGTGCCAGCAGCTTCGACAGGGGGCACTACGAGCAGTACTTC. Amino acids: CASSFDRGHYEQYF. The rearrangement joins TRBV7-9 to TRBJ2-7; TRBD1 agrees at 10 bases. The CDR3 consists of 14 residues. Losses at the gene ends were 3 bases for V and 3 bases for J; bases not matched to a gene: 2. Looked up from germline, CDR1 is SEHNR and CDR2 is FQNEAQ (reference sequence).

The chain is built from TRBV19 and TRBJ2-1, with unresolved D. The germline V gene has CDR1 LNHDA and CDR2 SQIVND (reference sequence). V was cut by 5 bases and J by 0 bases, with 8 bases left in between. This CDR3 contains 14 residues. The CDR3 region has the DNA TGTGCCAGTAGTTCGGAGAGCTCCTACAATGAGCAGTTCTTC. Its translation is CASSSESSYNEQFF.

This chain uses TRBV16 with TRBJ1-2, with a weak D call TRBD1 (5 bases). The CDR3 has 14 residues. Germline CDR1 KGHSY, CDR2 FQNENV. V was trimmed by 5 bases and J by 0 bases, leaving 10 bases between them. CDR3 coding DNA: TGTGCCAGCAGCAGCAGGGTATCTAACTATGGCTACACCTTC. The encoded protein is CASSSRVSNYGYTF.

The gene calls are TRBV10-3 and TRBJ2-5; a weak D match, TRBD2 (6 bases). This CDR3 comprises 14 residues. Germline loops: CDR1 ENHRY, CDR2 SYGVKD. V dropped 6 bases and J dropped 4 bases, with 15 bases sitting between them. This CDR3 reads CAIRGDWAGETQYF. The CDR3, as DNA: TGTGCCATCAGGGGGGACTGGGCGGGAGAGACCCAGTACTTC.

V usage is TRBV5-1 and J usage is TRBJ2-5; D is unresolved. V was trimmed by 3 bases and J by 1 base, leaving 4 bases between them. The CDR3 covers 12 residues. The germline V gene encodes CDR1 SGHRS and CDR2 YFSETQ. The CDR3 region is CASSYSQETQYF. CDR3 nucleotides: TGCGCCAGCAGCTATAGCCAAGAGACCCAGTACTTC.

This chain links TRBV4-1 with TRBJ1-5; 7 positions agree with TRBD1. CDR1 and CDR2 from the germline V gene are MGHRA and YSYEKL. V lost 2 bases, J lost 3 bases, and 4 bases stayed unmatched. The CDR3 covers 15 residues. This CDR3 is CASSQWGQLNQPQHF. Written as DNA, the CDR3 is TGCGCCAGCAGCCAATGGGGACAGCTCAATCAGCCCCAGCATTTT.

DNA of the CDR3: TGTGCCAGCTCACTCTGGACAGGGGGCATCTCCTATAATTCACCCCTCCACTTT. Amino acids: CASSLWTGGISYNSPLHF. The chain carries TRBV18 and TRBJ1-6; 11 bases map to TRBD1. The CDR3 spans 18 residues. The germline CDR1 and CDR2 sequences are KGHSH and LQKENI. The V and J ends lost 4 bases and 0 bases, in that order; junction bases with no gene match: 5.

V and J are TRBV6-5 and TRBJ2-5, with 7 bases lining up with TRBD2. Germline V lookup: CDR1 MNHEY, CDR2 SVGAGI. Trimming took 7 bases from V and 0 from J; bases not matched to a gene: 8. This CDR3 is built from 15 residues. CDR3: CASNPGRAYQETQYF. The DNA of the CDR3 is TGTGCCAGCAACCCGGGGAGGGCGTACCAAGAGACCCAGTACTTC.

This sequence joins TRBV7-9 and TRBJ2-5; D perhaps matches TRBD1 (6 bases). V was cut by 4 bases and J by 6 bases, with 12 bases left in between. Germline loops: CDR1 SEHNR, CDR2 FQNEAQ (reference sequence). The CDR3 has 13 amino acids. The CDR3 nucleotides are TGTGCCAGCAGCTCACAGGGCCATCAGACCCAGTACTTC. It is translated as CASSSQGHQTQYF.

This clone was observed a few times. V gene TRBV29-1 combines with J gene TRBJ1-1, with D possibly matching TRBD1 (5 bases). The germline V gene encodes CDR1 SQVTM and CDR2 ANQGSEA. The CDR3 has 13 residues. V lost 4 bases to trimming and J lost 6 bases, with 15 bases between them. CDR3 DNA: TGCAGCGTTGTCCCGGTAAGGGGATCTGAAGCTTTCTTT. It codes for CSVVPVRGSEAFF.

The chain recombines TRBV5-1 with TRBJ1-1, with D possibly TRBD1 on 6 matching bases. Germline assignment: CDR1 SGHRS and CDR2 YFSETQ. V was clipped by 4 bases and J by 5 bases, with 12 bases between them. The CDR3 is made up of 13 amino acids. The DNA for the CDR3 is TGCGCCAGCAGCCCACAGGGTCGGACTGAAGCTTTCTTT. This encodes CASSPQGRTEAFF.

The chain combines TRBV7-3 with TRBJ2-2, with D perhaps matching TRBD2 (6 bases). Per germline, CDR1 SGHTA and CDR2 FQGTGA. The CDR3 has 16 amino acids. V gave up 4 bases and J gave up 5 bases, with 17 bases separating them. The CDR3 nucleotides read TGTGCCAGCAGCTCTCGGGCTAGCGAGTATACCGGGGAGCTGTTTTTT. This sequence encodes CASSSRASEYTGELFF.

The chain employs TRBV11-3 and TRBJ2-7; 9 bases align to TRBD2. After removal of 0 bases from V and 7 bases from J, the junction contained 16 bases not matched to a gene. The CDR3 runs to 18 residues. Germline CDR1 and CDR2: SGHNT and YENEEA. The CDR3 DNA reads as TGTGCCAGCAGCTTAGAGGGGCCAGCGGGGGGCCCACCCAGAGAGCAGTACTTC. Protein sequence: CASSLEGPAGGPPREQYF.

This clone was counted once. This rearrangement joins TRBV5-1 to TRBJ1-1; D is uncertain. CDR1 is SGHRS, CDR2 YFSETQ, per germline. V lost 4 bases, J lost 1 base, and 14 bases lay in between. The CDR3 runs to 15 residues. The CDR3 DNA follows: TGCGCCAGCAGCCCGACTCTAATAGGGAACACTGAAGCTTTCTTT. This gives the protein CASSPTLIGNTEAFF. Drawing the rest from reference TRBV5-1 and TRBJ1-1, the complete variable domain is KAGVTQTPRYLIKTRGQQVTLSCSPISGHRSVSWYQQTPGQGLQFLFEYFSETQRNKGNFPGRFSGRQFSNSRSEMNVSTLELGDSALYLCASSPTLIGNTEAFFGQGTRLTVV.

This clone is a singleton in its sample. The gene calls are TRBV7-3 and TRBJ2-3; D is possibly TRBD2 (6 bases). This CDR3 has 14 amino acids. Per germline, CDR1 SGHTA and CDR2 FQGTGA. Trimming shortened V by 6 bases and J by 4 bases, and 14 bases separated the two germline ends. The CDR3 DNA reads TGTGCCAGCAGTCCTAGGCGGGGCGCAGATACGCAGTATTTT. Its translation: CASSPRRGADTQYF. The whole variable domain, filled in from reference TRBV7-3 and TRBJ2-3, reads GAGVSQTPSNKVTEKGKYVELRCDPISGHTALYWYRQSLGQGPEFLIYFQGTGAADDSGLPNDRFFAVRPEGSVSTLKIQRTERGDSAVYLCASSPRRGADTQYFGPGTRLTVL.

This sequence joins TRBV10-2 and TRBJ1-1, with 10 positions matching TRBD1. Germline CDR1 and CDR2: WSHSY and SAAADI. The CDR3 length is 13 residues. The junction had 3 bases not matched to a gene; V was cut back by 6 bases and J by 5 bases. The CDR3: CASRDRGLTEAFF. The DNA of the CDR3 is TGCGCCAGCAGAGACAGGGGGCTTACTGAAGCTTTCTTT.

In this sample, this clone turned up a few times. CDR3 nucleotides: TGTGCCAGCAGGGGACAGATGAACACCGGGGAGCTGTTTTTT. Its translation is CASRGQMNTGELFF. This chain links TRBV2 with TRBJ2-2, with 7 bases aligning to TRBD1. The CDR3 totals 14 residues. After removal of 6 bases from V and 1 base from J, the junction contained 2 bases not matched to a gene. Germline CDR1 and CDR2: SNHLY and FYNNEI.

The sample holds a few counts of this clone. The CDR3 nucleotides read TGTGCCAGCAGCTTGGCCAGGGGGCGAGATACGCAGTATTTT. Its protein product is CASSLARGRDTQYF. The genes are TRBV5-4 and TRBJ2-3, with TRBD1 matching 8 bases. V lost 0 bases and J lost 5; bases outside the gene matches: 2. The germline gives CDR1 SGHNT, CDR2 YYREEE (reference sequence). This CDR3 contains 14 residues.

This rearrangement joins TRBV11-1 to TRBJ2-1, with 9 bases aligning to TRBD1. Unmatched junction bases numbered 3, after V lost 4 bases and J lost 2 bases. Germline CDR1 reads SGHAT; CDR2 reads FQDESV (reference sequence). The CDR3 length is 15 residues. CDR3 region: CASSSDRGTYNEQFF. In DNA, the CDR3 is TGTGCCAGCAGCTCGGACAGGGGAACCTACAATGAGCAGTTCTTC.

The V gene is TRBV18, the J gene TRBJ2-5; 7 bases match TRBD1. This CDR3 has 13 residues. J gave up 3 bases and V 4 bases, and 2 bases lay outside the gene matches. CDR1 and CDR2 (germline): KGHSH, LQKENI. This CDR3 reads CASSRGQEETQYF. The CDR3 coding sequence is TGTGCCAGCTCACGAGGACAGGAAGAGACCCAGTACTTC.

This clone was detected only once. The chain joins TRBV6-1 to TRBJ1-1; D gene unclear. Per germline, CDR1 MNHNS and CDR2 SASEGT. The ends were cut back, 4 bases at V and 1 base at J, with 7 bases in the middle. The CDR3 loop spans 13 amino acids. The CDR3: CASSGNRNTEAFF. The CDR3 coding sequence is TGTGCCAGCAGTGGGAACAGGAACACTGAAGCTTTCTTT.

This rearrangement joins TRBV28 to TRBJ2-1, with 8 bases fitting TRBD2. The CDR3 is 16 residues long. Germline V gives CDR1 MDHEN, CDR2 SYDVKM. After removal of 3 bases from V and 7 bases from J, the junction contained 11 bases not matched to a gene. The CDR3 sequence: CASSLTTSGVRNEQFF. CDR3 in DNA: TGTGCCAGCAGTTTGACCACTAGCGGCGTAAGAAATGAGCAGTTCTTC.

The genes are TRBV4-1 and TRBJ2-3, with D perhaps TRBD2 (7 bases). V was shortened by 5 bases and J by 5 bases, with 23 bases between the two germline ends. From germline, CDR1 is MGHRA and CDR2 YSYEKL. The CDR3 extends over 17 amino acids. CDR3 sequence reads: CASSRGRAGLLGDTQYF. CDR3 nucleotides: TGCGCCAGCAGCAGGGGGAGGGCGGGACTCCTGGGAGATACGCAGTATTTT.

The J gene is TRBJ2-2, the V gene TRBV9; 10 positions match TRBD1. The CDR3 has 17 amino acids. The germline V gene has CDR1 SGDLS and CDR2 YYNGEE. Trimming cost V 3 bases and J 5 bases; bases outside gene matches: 10. CDR3 sequence (DNA): TGTGCCAGCAGCGCTTTGACAGGGGGCCGGATAACCGGGGAGCTGTTTTTT. Translating it yields CASSALTGGRITGELFF.

This clone has only one observation. J is TRBJ1-2 and V is TRBV10-3; D remains ambiguous. The germline CDR1 and CDR2 sequences are ENHRY and SYGVKD. V dropped 0 bases and J dropped 6 bases, with 11 bases sitting between them. The CDR3 has 14 residues. The CDR3 protein is CAISESSKINGYTF. The CDR3 nucleotides read TGTGCCATCAGTGAGTCTTCTAAAATTAATGGCTACACCTTC.

The V call is TRBV19, the J call TRBJ1-2, with TRBD1 as a possible D gene (6 bases). Trimming left V 8 bases short and J 8 bases short, with 18 bases between. The germline V gene encodes CDR1 LNHDA and CDR2 SQIVND (reference sequence). This CDR3 is built from 13 residues. This chain's CDR3 is CASHPTGREGYTF. CDR3 coding DNA: TGTGCCAGTCATCCGACAGGACGGGAAGGCTACACCTTC.

The rearrangement links TRBV19 to TRBJ1-5; 8 positions match TRBD1. V shed 5 bases and J 5 bases; nucleotides not matched to a gene: 2. Per germline, CDR1 LNHDA and CDR2 SQIVND (reference sequence). The CDR3 is 13 residues long. For the CDR3, the DNA is TGTGCCAGTAGTCAGGGGGCCGATCAGCCCCAGCATTTT. This translates into CASSQGADQPQHF.